This TCR beta chain emerged from a study of Ad26.COV2.S vaccination and SARS-CoV-2 variants. Study as a whole: The study gave Ad26.COV2.S intramuscularly, once or twice 56 days apart.

Study-level findings and limits: Breadth, reportedly substantial, characterized the spike-specific CD8+ and CD4+ T cell responses after vaccination.

Remarks on this clone: What it recognizes is unknown.

This CDR3 region has 15 residues. CDR1 SGHRS and CDR2 YFSETQ come from the germline V gene. Deletions cut 0 bases from V and 6 bases from J, with 12 bases between. Treatment specified: about 20 received Ad26.COV2.S at low or high dose, single or two shots; a few received placebo; per-sample allocation not given. Sampling took place 63 days after the first vaccine or placebo injection. Clones were sequenced by immunoSEQ multiplex PCR, and TCRdb holds only the in-frame ones, with some missing. This sample has hundreds of thousands of clones, with around 89% found just once. The chain carries TRBV5-1 and TRBJ1-4, with a weak D call TRBD1 (6 bases). Specimen: peripheral blood, collected in a trial of Ad26.COV2.S vaccine versus placebo. This TCR came from a person between 18 and 65 years old who received the Ad26.COV2.S COVID-19 vaccine or a placebo. The CDR3: CASSLEDRSYEKLFF. The CDR3 bases are TGCGCCAGCAGCTTGGAAGACAGGAGCTATGAAAAACTGTTTTTT.